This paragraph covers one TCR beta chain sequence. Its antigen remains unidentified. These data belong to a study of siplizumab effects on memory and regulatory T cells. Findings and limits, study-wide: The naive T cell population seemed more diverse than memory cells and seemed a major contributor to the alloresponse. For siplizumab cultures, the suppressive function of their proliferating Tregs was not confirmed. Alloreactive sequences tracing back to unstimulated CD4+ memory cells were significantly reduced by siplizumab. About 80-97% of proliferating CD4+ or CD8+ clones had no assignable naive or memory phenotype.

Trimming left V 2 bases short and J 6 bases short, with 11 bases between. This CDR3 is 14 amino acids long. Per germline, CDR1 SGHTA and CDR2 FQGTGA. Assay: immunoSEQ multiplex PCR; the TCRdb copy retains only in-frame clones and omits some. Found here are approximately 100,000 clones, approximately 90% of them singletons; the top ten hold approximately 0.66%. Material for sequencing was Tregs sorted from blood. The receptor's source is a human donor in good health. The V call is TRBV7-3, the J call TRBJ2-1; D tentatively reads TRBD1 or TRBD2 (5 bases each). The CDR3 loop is CASSLGASRNEQFF. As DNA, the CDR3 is TGTGCCAGCAGCTTAGGGGCTAGCCGCAATGAGCAGTTCTTC.